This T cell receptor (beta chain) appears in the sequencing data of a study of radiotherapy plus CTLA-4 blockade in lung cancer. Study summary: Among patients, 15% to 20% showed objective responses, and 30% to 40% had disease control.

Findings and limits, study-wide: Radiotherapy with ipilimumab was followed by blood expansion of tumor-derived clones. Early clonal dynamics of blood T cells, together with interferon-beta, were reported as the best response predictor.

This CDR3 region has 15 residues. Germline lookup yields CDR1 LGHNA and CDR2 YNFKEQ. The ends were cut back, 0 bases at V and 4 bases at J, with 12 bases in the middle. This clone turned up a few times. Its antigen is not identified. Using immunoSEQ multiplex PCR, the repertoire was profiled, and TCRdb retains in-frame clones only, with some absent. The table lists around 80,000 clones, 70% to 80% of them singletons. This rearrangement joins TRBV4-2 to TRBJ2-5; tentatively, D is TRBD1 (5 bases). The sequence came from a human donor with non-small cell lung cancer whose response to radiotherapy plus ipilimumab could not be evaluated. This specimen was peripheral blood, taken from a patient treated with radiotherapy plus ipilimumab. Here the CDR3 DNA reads TGTGCCAGCAGCCAAGATAGGGGCTTCAGAGAGACCCAGTACTTC. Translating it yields CASSQDRGFRETQYF.